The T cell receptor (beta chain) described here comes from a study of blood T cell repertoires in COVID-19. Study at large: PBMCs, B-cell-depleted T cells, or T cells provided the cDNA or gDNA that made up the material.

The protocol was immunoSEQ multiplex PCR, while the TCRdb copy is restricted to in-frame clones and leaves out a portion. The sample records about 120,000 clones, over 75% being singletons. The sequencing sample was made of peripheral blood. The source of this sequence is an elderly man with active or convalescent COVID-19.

CDR3 sequence (DNA): TGTGCCAGCAGCCCCGCCCGTACAGGGCAAGAGACCCAGTACTTC. Encoded protein: CASSPARTGQETQYF. The chain links TRBV3-1 (or the pseudogene TRBV3-2) to TRBJ2-5; D may be TRBD1 (6 bases). The CDR3 contains 15 residues. Trimming removed 4 bases from V and 2 bases from J, with 14 bases in between. Germline loops: CDR1 LGHDT, CDR2 YNNKEL (reference sequence).